This T cell receptor (beta chain) emerged from a study of T cell responses to AZD1222 COVID-19 vaccine. V was pared by 7 bases and J by 4 bases, with 8 bases between. The germline V gene has CDR1 LNHDA and CDR2 SQIVND (reference sequence). The CDR3 runs 12 residues. Generated by immunoSEQ multiplex PCR, the TCRdb table keeps only in-frame clones and is missing some. The sample records about 100,000 clones, about 87% being singletons. Remarks on this clone: What it binds is not known.

Study results and limitations: At study baseline, merely a handful of AZD1222 recipients were seropositive. Unmutated variant regions are reportedly targeted by nearly half of spike-specific TCRs.

This clonotype was sampled from an adult in good health. The chain combines TRBV19 with TRBJ1-5; perhaps TRBD1 as D (6 bases). The source was peripheral blood, collected on day 0 of AZD1222 vaccination. As DNA, the CDR3 is TGTGCCAGTAACAGGGCAAATCAGCCCCAGCATTTT. Its protein is CASNRANQPQHF.